This T cell receptor beta chain was recorded in a study of blood T cell repertoires in COVID-19. Study context: Material from acute and convalescent COVID-19 was sourced from the United States, Italy and Spain. PBMCs, B-cell-depleted T cells, or T cells were the source of the cDNA or gDNA that made up the material.

Original processing notes: Reference gene primer amplification gave nucleated cell count estimates. Libraries were prepared by immunoSEQ multiplex PCR; TCRdb keeps only in-frame clonotypes and omits some of them. That table is the source of V, J and clone size, and D and trimming were worked out from the DNA. The data show about 220,000 clones, around 82% seen once. Germline trimming cut 7 bases from V and 4 bases from J; bases unmatched to any gene: 4. There are 13 residues in the CDR3. Looked up from germline, CDR1 is SNHLY and CDR2 is FYNNEI. This chain joins TRBV2 and TRBJ2-1; TRBD2 matches at 7 bases. The clonotype originates from a woman aged 40 to 50 with active or convalescent COVID-19. The material sequenced was peripheral blood. CDR3 residues: CASTSSGYNEQFF. In DNA form, the CDR3 reads TGTGCCAGCACGTCTAGCGGATACAATGAGCAGTTCTTC.